One and the same sample provided the 31 T cell receptor beta chains below, sequenced in a study of CD8 T cells in Susac syndrome. An input of 0.5 to 1 ug of RNA was subjected to reverse transcription using random hexamers. From the immunoSEQ multiplex PCR reads, TCRdb called clonotypes with MiXCR, one entry per CDR3 protein. The data contain 170,000 or so distinct CDR3 sequences, around 94% of them seen just once; the ten biggest clones take up more than 0.095%. Sequences were obtained from CD4+ T cells from PBMCs. These receptors all stem from a human donor with Susac syndrome.

The rearrangement links TRBV19 to TRBJ2-7; D gene uncertain. Germline V lookup: CDR1 LNHDA, CDR2 SQIVND (reference sequence). Between the trimmed V and J ends, which lost 5 bases and 0 bases, there was a span of 8 bases. This CDR3 is 13 amino acids long. CDR3 in amino acids: CASSPNFSYEQYF. The CDR3 nucleotides are TGTGCCAGTAGTCCTAATTTCTCCTACGAGCAGTACTTC.

This clonotype was detected once. The rearrangement links TRBV19 to TRBJ1-5; no clear D gene. CDR3 length: 15 residues. Germline-derived CDR1 and CDR2 are LNHDA and SQIVND (reference sequence). Trimming took off 3 bases at V and 0 bases at J, with 9 bases between the two ends. CDR3 region: CASSIGQTSNQPQHF. Written as DNA, the CDR3 is TGTGCCAGTAGTATCGGGCAGACTAGCAATCAGCCCCAGCATTTT. Full variable domain (outside the CDR3, taken from reference TRBV19 and TRBJ1-5): DGGITQSPKYLFRKEGQNVTLSCEQNLNHDAMYWYRQDPGQGLRLIYYSQIVNDFQKGDIAEGYSVSREKKESFPLTVTSAQKNPTAFYLCASSIGQTSNQPQHFGDGTRLSIL.

The genes are TRBV4-3 and TRBJ1-4; 10 positions match TRBD1. Losses at the gene ends were 0 bases for V and 6 bases for J; bases not matched to a gene: 7. The V gene's germline CDR1 is LGHNA and CDR2 YSLEER. CDR3 length: 17 amino acids. This chain's CDR3 is CASSQDRLGTGDEKLFF. In nucleotides, the CDR3 is TGCGCCAGCAGCCAAGATCGATTGGGGACAGGGGATGAAAAACTGTTTTTT.

There are a few counts of this clonotype. V gene TRBV4-2 combines with J gene TRBJ1-5; possibly TRBD1 for D (6 bases). In germline, CDR1 is LGHNA, CDR2 YNFKEQ. The CDR3 is 15 residues long. V was clipped by 2 bases and J by 3 bases, with 11 bases between them. CDR3 sequence reads: CASSQSTGYNQPQHF. CDR3 DNA: TGTGCCAGCAGCCAATCTACAGGGTACAATCAGCCCCAGCATTTT.

This chain connects TRBV20-1 to TRBJ2-7; TRBD1 aligns across 7 bases. V trimming: 1 base; J trimming: 7 bases; junction bases outside the gene matches: 10. The CDR3 covers 14 residues. Per the germline V gene, CDR1 is DFQATT and CDR2 is SNEGSKA (reference sequence). The CDR3, as DNA: TGCAGTGCTAGAGCCTCCTTGGTCAGGGGGGAGCAGTACTTC. This gives the protein CSARASLVRGEQYF.

This rearrangement joins TRBV9 to TRBJ2-2; possible D gene TRBD1, 6 bases. The V and J ends lost 3 bases and 3 bases respectively, with 15 bases between them. Germline assignment: CDR1 SGDLS and CDR2 YYNGEE. The CDR3 contains 16 residues. CDR3 residues: CASSDPDRPYTGELFF. CDR3 nucleotides: TGTGCCAGCAGCGACCCCGACAGGCCTTACACCGGGGAGCTGTTTTTT. Supplemented by reference TRBV9 and TRBJ2-2, the full variable domain reads DSGVTQTPKHLITATGQRVTLRCSPRSGDLSVYWYQQSLDQGLQFLIQYYNGEERAKGNILERFSAQQFPDLHSELNLSSLELGDSALYFCASSDPDRPYTGELFFGEGSRLTVL.

This clonotype appeared once. The gene calls are TRBV6-6 and TRBJ2-7; D not certain. V lost 8 bases and J 0 bases, leaving 5 bases between the germline ends. The CDR3 is 11 amino acids. Germline V gene sequence: CDR1 MNHNY, CDR2 SVGAGI (reference sequence). CDR3 DNA sequence: TGTGCCAGCGCGAGCTCCTACGAGCAGTACTTC. This gives the protein CASASSYEQYF.

J is TRBJ2-3 and V is TRBV12-3 or TRBV12-4; 14 bases map to TRBD2. V dropped 5 bases and J dropped 1; count of bases not matched to a gene: 5. The length of the CDR3 is 17 residues. The CDR3 is CASSLRGLAGGTDTQYF. For the CDR3, the DNA is TGTGCCAGCAGTCTAAGGGGACTAGCGGGGGGCACAGATACGCAGTATTTT.

This clonotype was found a few times. CDR3 amino acids: CASSQGLGAGLETQYF. CDR3 DNA: TGCGCCAGCAGCCAAGGCTTGGGAGCGGGGTTGGAGACCCAGTACTTC. The rearrangement links TRBV4-3 to TRBJ2-5, with TRBD2 matching 7 bases. V was pared by 1 base and J by 5 bases, with 10 bases of the junction left unmatched. This CDR3 has 16 residues. The germline gives CDR1 LGHNA, CDR2 YSLEER.

The chain recombines TRBV25-1 with TRBJ2-1, with TRBD2 matching over 14 bases. Germline trimming cut 10 bases from V and 7 bases from J; bases unmatched to any gene: 6. CDR3 size: 14 residues. Germline CDR1 reads MGHDK; CDR2 reads SYGVNS. CDR3 loop: CATRLAGGRNEQFF. Written as DNA, the CDR3 is TGTGCCACTCGACTAGCGGGGGGGCGAAATGAGCAGTTCTTC.

The genes are TRBV20-1 and TRBJ1-4; D gene uncertain. Germline-derived CDR1 and CDR2 are DFQATT and SNEGSKA (reference sequence). CDR3 length: 13 residues. V lost 4 bases and J lost 0, with 6 bases in between. This CDR3 is CSANQPTNEKLFF. In nucleotides, the CDR3 is TGCAGTGCTAATCAACCAACTAATGAAAAACTGTTTTTT.

V gene TRBV7-8 combines with J gene TRBJ2-3; possible D gene TRBD1, 5 bases. Trimming pared 5 bases from V and 1 base from J, leaving 22 bases between. Looked up from germline, CDR1 is SGHVS and CDR2 is FQNEAQ. CDR3 size: 18 residues. The CDR3 sequence is CASSRVAGAPEGTDTQYF. The CDR3 DNA is TGTGCCAGCAGCAGGGTAGCTGGGGCCCCAGAGGGCACAGATACGCAGTATTTT.

This chain links TRBV9 with TRBJ2-3; D tentatively reads TRBD1 or TRBD2 (5 bases each). V lost 0 bases to trimming and J lost 6 bases, with 11 bases between them. The CDR3 extends over 14 amino acids. CDR1 and CDR2 from the germline V gene are SGDLS and YYNGEE. CDR3 bases: TGTGCCAGCAGCGTAGGGGACCTCGTCGATACGCAGTATTTT. Translating gives CASSVGDLVDTQYF.

V usage is TRBV19 and J usage is TRBJ1-6, with D uncertain. The germline gives CDR1 LNHDA, CDR2 SQIVND (reference sequence). This CDR3 contains 13 residues. The V gene lost 6 bases and the J gene lost 8 bases, with 11 bases spanning the gap. The CDR3 DNA is TGTGCCAGTAGGATGGTTGCGGATTCACCCCTCCACTTT. Translation: CASRMVADSPLHF.

The chain couples TRBV5-1 to TRBJ1-5, with TRBD1 as a possible D gene (5 bases). CDR3 length: 14 residues. CDR1 and CDR2 from the germline V gene are SGHRS and YFSETQ. V lost 2 bases, J lost 5 bases, and 11 bases lay in between. The CDR3 protein is CASSLGEGYQPQHF. DNA for the CDR3: TGCGCCAGCAGCTTAGGGGAGGGGTATCAGCCCCAGCATTTT. The full variable domain, its missing parts supplied by reference TRBV5-1 and TRBJ1-5, is KAGVTQTPRYLIKTRGQQVTLSCSPISGHRSVSWYQQTPGQGLQFLFEYFSETQRNKGNFPGRFSGRQFSNSRSEMNVSTLELGDSALYLCASSLGEGYQPQHFGDGTRLSIL.

The chain uses TRBV2 and TRBJ2-1; D might be TRBD1 (6 bases). The V end lost 4 bases, the J end lost 5 bases, and 15 bases lay between the germline ends. The CDR3 is 15 residues long. Per germline, CDR1 SNHLY and CDR2 FYNNEI. CDR3 DNA sequence: TGTGCCAGCAGTGGCTGGGGGCTAGACCACAATGAGCAGTTCTTC. Translation gives CASSGWGLDHNEQFF.

This clonotype occurred once. V is TRBV12-3 or TRBV12-4 and J is TRBJ2-1; 12 bases match TRBD2. The CDR3 is 16 residues long. Unmatched junction bases numbered 10, after V lost 5 bases and J lost 8 bases. The CDR3 here is CASSRQLAGGPHEQFF. The CDR3 coding sequence is TGTGCCAGCAGTCGACAGCTAGCGGGGGGGCCCCATGAGCAGTTCTTC.

The chain uses TRBV6-5 and TRBJ2-7; 10 nucleotides align to TRBD1. With V trimmed by 6 bases and J by 3 bases, 8 bases remained unmatched. The CDR3 contains 15 residues. CDR1 MNHEY and CDR2 SVGAGI come from the germline V gene. DNA for the CDR3: TGTGCCAGCAGCCGACAAGGACAGGGGGTCTACGAGCAGTACTTC. It codes for CASSRQGQGVYEQYF.

The CDR3 region is CASSSRTGGTEAFF. CDR3 nucleotides: TGTGCCAGCAGCTCCCGGACAGGGGGGACTGAAGCTTTCTTT. The V gene is TRBV7-8, the J gene TRBJ1-1; TRBD1 agrees at 10 bases. CDR3 length: 14 residues. The V segment lost 4 bases and the J segment 5 bases; nucleotides outside the gene matches: 4. Germline lookup yields CDR1 SGHVS and CDR2 FQNEAQ.

The J gene is TRBJ2-5, the V gene TRBV29-1, with 12 bases fitting TRBD1. The CDR3 is 15 amino acids. From germline, CDR1 is SQVTM and CDR2 ANQGSEA. Unmatched junction bases numbered 4, after V lost 3 bases and J lost 2 bases. The CDR3 sequence: CSVEGQGAIQETQYF. The CDR3 DNA follows: TGCAGCGTTGAGGGACAGGGGGCGATACAAGAGACCCAGTACTTC.

V gene TRBV3-1 combines with J gene TRBJ2-5; D uncertain. The CDR3 has 14 amino acids. CDR1 and CDR2 (germline): LGHDT, YNNKEL (reference sequence). V lost 2 bases and J 1 base, leaving 8 bases between the germline ends. In DNA, the CDR3 is TGTGCCAGCAGCCAATTAGGTATCCAAGAGACCCAGTACTTC. Translating it yields CASSQLGIQETQYF.

The sample holds one count of this clonotype. V gene TRBV20-1 combines with J gene TRBJ1-3; possible D gene TRBD1, 5 bases. This CDR3 has 17 amino acids. Looked up from germline, CDR1 is DFQATT and CDR2 is SNEGSKA (reference sequence). CDR3 sequence: CSAPLQGQASSGNTIYF. CDR3 nucleotides: TGCAGCGCTCCCCTTCAGGGCCAGGCGTCCTCTGGAAACACCATATATTTT.

The V and J genes are TRBV21-1 and TRBJ2-4; the table's D gene call, TRBD1, was not cross checked with the DNA. TRBV21-1 is shown as a pseudogene. This CDR3 is 19 amino acids long. This CDR3 reads CASSPPRCRPTIAKNIQYF. The CDR3 DNA reads as TGTGCCAGCAGCCCCCCTCGGTGCAGGCCTACCATAGCCAAAAACATTCAGTACTTC.

The chain links TRBV2 to TRBJ1-2, with D uncertain. CDR1 and CDR2 (germline): SNHLY, FYNNEI. With 2 bases removed from V and 6 bases from J, the gap between germline ends came to 13 bases. The CDR3 totals 14 residues. The CDR3 sequence: CASSEYLGINGYTF. The DNA for the CDR3 is TGTGCCAGCAGTGAATACCTAGGAATAAATGGCTACACCTTC.

The genes are TRBV12-3 or TRBV12-4 and TRBJ2-1; D is possibly TRBD1 (5 bases). The CDR3 consists of 13 residues. V lost 0 bases to trimming and J lost 11 bases, with 11 bases between them. The CDR3, as DNA: TGTGCCAGCAGTTTAGCGAATACAGGAAAGCAGTTCTTC. It is translated as CASSLANTGKQFF.

The chain has TRBV6-5 and TRBJ2-7; 7 bases match TRBD1. V trimming: 2 bases; J trimming: 3 bases; junction bases outside the gene matches: 7. This CDR3 is 15 amino acids long. CDR1 is MNHEY and CDR2 is SVGAGI in the germline V gene. The CDR3 nucleotides are TGTGCCAGCAGTTACGCCGGGACAGCCAACTACGAGCAGTACTTC. It encodes CASSYAGTANYEQYF.

The chain combines TRBV5-4 with TRBJ2-5; D could derive from TRBD1 or TRBD2 (5 bases each). CDR3 length: 14 residues. Deletions cut 4 bases from V and 5 bases from J, with 15 bases between. From germline, CDR1 is SGHNT and CDR2 YYREEE (reference sequence). The CDR3 DNA is TGTGCCAGCAGCGCGGGTGGGGGTACCGAGACCCAGTACTTC. The encoded protein is CASSAGGGTETQYF.

The CDR3 DNA sequence: TGTGCCGGCCGGGAGGAGTCCTCACCCCTCCACTTT. Its protein is CAGREESSPLHF. The chain couples TRBV10-3 to TRBJ1-6; no clear D. The CDR3 runs 12 residues. The V gene lost 11 bases and the J gene lost 10 bases, with 15 bases spanning the gap. CDR1 and CDR2 (germline): ENHRY, SYGVKD.

The rearrangement joins TRBV9 to TRBJ2-5, with 8 positions matching TRBD2. This CDR3 comprises 16 residues. Trimming took 4 bases from V and 2 from J; bases not matched to a gene: 10. Per the germline V gene, CDR1 is SGDLS and CDR2 is YYNGEE. The CDR3 DNA is TGTGCCAGCAGCCTCGGACTAGCCGCGGGGCAAGAGACCCAGTACTTC. It yields the protein CASSLGLAAGQETQYF.

The table lists this clonotype with a count of one. The chain recombines TRBV20-1 with TRBJ1-1; 8 bases align to TRBD1. Trimming took 5 bases from V and 4 from J; bases not matched to a gene: 9. Germline lookup yields CDR1 DFQATT and CDR2 SNEGSKA (reference sequence). The CDR3 is 14 amino acids. The chain's CDR3 is CSASDRTGRTEAFF. CDR3 nucleotides: TGCAGTGCTTCAGATAGGACAGGGCGCACTGAAGCTTTCTTT.

J is TRBJ2-5 and V is TRBV7-2, with 9 positions matching TRBD2. The CDR3 consists of 17 residues. CDR1 and CDR2 from the germline V gene are SGHTA and FQGNSA. V lost 4 bases to trimming and J lost 4 bases; unmatched junction nucleotides: 13. DNA of the CDR3: TGTGCCAGCAGCTCCCGGGGTAGCGGGGGATCACGAGAGACCCAGTACTTC. Encoded protein: CASSSRGSGGSRETQYF.